Listed below are T cell receptor beta chains from one sample, sequenced in a study of cytomegalovirus exposure and HLA in healthy donors. The repertoire was sequenced with immunoSEQ multiplex PCR; TCRdb's copy has only in-frame clones and lacks some. The sample gives 150,000 to 200,000 clones, about 80% of which show up once; about 1% is in the top ten. Sequencing was performed on PBMCs. These receptors were taken from a woman in her forties in good health and CMV-seronegative. The CDR3 runs from the conserved cysteine through the conserved F or W. A D gene is named only where the DNA matches it firmly. The size of a clone is reported for some rows only, either as once, few or many, or as a class for expanded clones.

J gene: TRBJ1-5
clone size: few
D gene: TRBD1
V gene: TRBV30
CDR3 DNA: TGTGCCTGGGGACAGGGAAATCAGCCCCAGCATTTT
CDR3 protein: CAWGQGNQPQHF

J gene: TRBJ2-3
clone size: few
D gene: NA
V gene: TRBV7-9
CDR3 DNA: TGTGCCAGCAGCTTAGCGGAGAACTATCCGCAGTATTTT
CDR3 protein: CASSLAENYPQYF

J gene: TRBJ2-3
clone size: NA
D gene: NA
V gene: TRBV19
CDR3 DNA: TGTGCCAGTAGTATCACGGCTAGGTCCACAGATACGCAGTATTTT
CDR3 protein: CASSITARSTDTQYF

J gene: TRBJ2-7
clone size: NA
D gene: TRBD2
V gene: TRBV4-2
CDR3 DNA: TGTGCCAGCAGCGCGGGAAGTGGCGGGAGAACTAGAGAGCAGTACTTC
CDR3 protein: CASSAGSGGRTREQYF

J gene: TRBJ2-1
clone size: NA
D gene: TRBD2
V gene: TRBV6-1
CDR3 DNA: TGTGCCAGCACCTTTATAAGGACTAGCGGGAGCTCACAGTTCTTC
CDR3 protein: CASTFIRTSGSSQFF

J gene: TRBJ1-1
clone size: NA
D gene: NA
V gene: TRBV18
CDR3 DNA: TGTGCCAGCTCACCCCAGGGCGGCAACACTGAAGCTTTCTTT
CDR3 protein: CASSPQGGNTEAFF

J gene: TRBJ1-1
clone size: NA
D gene: TRBD1
V gene: TRBV30
CDR3 DNA: TGTGCCTGGAGCTTGGGACAGGGTCTTGAAGCTTTCTTT
CDR3 protein: CAWSLGQGLEAFF

J gene: TRBJ2-7
clone size: NA
D gene: NA
V gene: TRBV6-1
CDR3 DNA: TGTGCCAGCAAGGATCTGGCGGCGTCCTACGAGCAGTACTTC
CDR3 protein: CASKDLAASYEQYF

J gene: TRBJ2-7
clone size: NA
D gene: TRBD1
V gene: TRBV6-5
CDR3 DNA: TGTGCCAGCAGTTACTCTGGACAGGGGAACTACGAGCAGTACTTC
CDR3 protein: CASSYSGQGNYEQYF

J gene: TRBJ2-7
clone size: NA
D gene: NA
V gene: TRBV7-7
CDR3 DNA: TGTGCTAGCAGCGCTCTCGGAGGTTCAAGCTACGAGCAGTACTTC
CDR3 protein: CASSALGGSSYEQYF

J gene: TRBJ2-7
clone size: NA
D gene: TRBD1
V gene: TRBV2
CDR3 DNA: TGTGCCAGCAGGGGTTCGGGACAGGGGGTTACCGAGCAGTACTTC
CDR3 protein: CASRGSGQGVTEQYF

J gene: TRBJ2-1
clone size: NA
D gene: TRBD2
V gene: TRBV9
CDR3 DNA: TGTGCCAGCAGCGTAGAAGGGACTAGGAGCAATGAGCAGTTCTTC
CDR3 protein: CASSVEGTRSNEQFF

J gene: TRBJ1-4
clone size: NA
D gene: TRBD1
V gene: TRBV7-9
CDR3 DNA: TGTGCCAGCAGCTTACCCCGGGGACAGGGGGGAACTAATGAAAAACTGTTTTTT
CDR3 protein: CASSLPRGQGGTNEKLFF

J gene: TRBJ1-3
clone size: NA
D gene: NA
V gene: TRBV6-5
CDR3 DNA: TGTGCCAGCAGTTACTCGGCGGCAGGGCATGGAAACACCATATATTTT
CDR3 protein: CASSYSAAGHGNTIYF

J gene: TRBJ2-5
clone size: NA
D gene: NA
V gene: TRBV30
CDR3 DNA: TGTGCCTGGAGTGTACGCGGTGCCGAGACCCAGTACTTC
CDR3 protein: CAWSVRGAETQYF